These T cell receptor beta chains were read from a single sample in a study of T cells in Graves' hyperthyroidism and ophthalmopathy. Each CDR3 protein is one row after TCRdb ran MiXCR on the multiplex PCR reads. This table holds 300,000 to 400,000 distinct CDR3 sequences, about 15% found once. The sample was blood. Source of these receptors: an older woman with Graves' hyperthyroidism. CDR3s include the opening cysteine and the closing phenylalanine or tryptophan. Each record gives: clone size, V gene, J gene, D gene, CDR3 DNA, CDR3 protein. A D gene is named only where the DNA matches it firmly. The size entry is marked missing in some rows and otherwise reads once, few, many or a size class.

few	TRBV9	TRBJ2-1	TRBD2	TGTGCCAGCAGCACGGGACTAGCGGGAGGGGCGGAGGGGAATGAGCAGTTCTTC	CASSTGLAGGAEGNEQFF
many	TRBV5-4	TRBJ2-1	TRBD2	TGTGCCAGCAGCTTGTTCCCTAGCGGGAGCTCCTACAATGAGCAGTTCTTC	CASSLFPSGSSYNEQFF
many	TRBV3-1	TRBJ2-1	TRBD2	TGTGCCAGCGGTCCTAGCGGGAGTCTCAATGAGCAGTTCTTC	CASGPSGSLNEQFF
many	TRBV19	TRBJ2-7	TRBD1	TGTGCCAGTAGCTGGGGACAGGGGACGACCTACGAGCAGTACTTC	CASSWGQGTTYEQYF
many	TRBV11-2	TRBJ1-4	.	TGTGCCAGCAGCCCGGACTTTAAGAATGAAAAACTGTTTTTT	CASSPDFKNEKLFF
.	TRBV7-8	TRBJ2-1	.	TGTGCCAGCAGCTTAGCTGGTAGCGGTAACAATGAGCAGTTCTTC	CASSLAGSGNNEQFF
many	TRBV24-1	TRBJ2-1	.	TGTGCCACCAGTGACTCTCTAGAGAGCTCCTACAATGAGCAGTTCTTC	CATSDSLESSYNEQFF
many	TRBV10-3	TRBJ1-1	.	TGTGCCATCAGTGAGTCAACCGGGGGGCCGACTGAAGCTTTCTTT	CAISESTGGPTEAFF
few	TRBV5-1	TRBJ2-3	TRBD2	TGCGCCAGCAGCTCCGGACTAGCGGGAACGGAGGATACGCAGTATTTT	CASSSGLAGTEDTQYF
few	TRBV3-1	TRBJ2-1	.	TGTGCCAGCAGCCCCCCCCCGGGCTGGGAGCAGTTCTTC	CASSPPPGWEQFF
many	TRBV2	TRBJ2-2	.	TGTGCCAGCAGAACAGGAGTTGGGAACACCGGGGAGCTGTTTTTT	CASRTGVGNTGELFF
.	TRBV5-1	TRBJ2-2	.	TGCGCCAGCAGCTTGAGGACGTATAATCTGTTTTTT	CASSLRTYNLFF
.	TRBV12-3/TRBV12-4	TRBJ2-2	.	.	CASSFTGVGFYEQYFGPGTGELFF
many	TRBV20-1	TRBJ2-5	TRBD2	TGCAGTGCTAGCCCGCTCCTAGCGGAGTTCCAAGAGACCCAGTACTTC	CSASPLLAEFQETQYF
few	TRBV24-1	TRBJ2-3	.	TGTGCCACCAGTGCCCCCACAGATACGCAGTATTTT	CATSAPTDTQYF
many	TRBV20-1	TRBJ1-5	.	TGCAGTGCTAGCTATTATAGCAATCAGCCCCAGCATTTT	CSASYYSNQPQHF
many	TRBV27	TRBJ2-7	TRBD2	TGTGCCAGCAGACCCGTCGGGAGGAGGTACGAGCAGTACTTC	CASRPVGRRYEQYF
many	TRBV2	TRBJ1-2	TRBD1	TGTGCCAGCAGTGAAACGACCCTACAGGGGGCGAGCGGCTACACCTTC	CASSETTLQGASGYTF
.	TRBV14	TRBJ2-5	.	TGTGCCAGCAGCCAGCTTGGTGGACTACCACAAGAGACCCAGTACTTC	CASSQLGGLPQETQYF
many	TRBV27	TRBJ2-1	TRBD2	TGTGCCAGCAGTCCCACGACAGTGACTAGCGGGAGGGGGTCCTACAATGAGCAGTTCTTC	CASSPTTVTSGRGSYNEQFF
many	TRBV28	TRBJ2-7	TRBD2	TGTGCCAGCAGTTTCCCTCTCCTACTAGCGGGAGGAACCTCCTACGAGCAGTACTTC	CASSFPLLLAGGTSYEQYF
.	TRBV6-1	TRBJ2-1	TRBD2	TGTGCCAGCAGTTGGGGGGGTGAGCAGTTCTTC	CASSWGGEQFF
.	TRBV4-1	TRBJ2-1	.	TGCGCCAGCAGCCAAGGGGATGAGCAGTTCTTC	CASSQGDEQFF
many	TRBV2	TRBJ1-2	.	TGTGCCAGCAGTTCGGGGCTGGACTATGGCTACACCTTC	CASSSGLDYGYTF
.	TRBV7-8	TRBJ2-7	TRBD1	TGTGCCAGCAGCTTATTCAACGAGGGACAGGGGGCGAGGGAGCAGTACTTC	CASSLFNEGQGAREQYF
many	TRBV9	TRBJ2-7	.	TGTGCCAGCAGCGTAGGACATAACTACGAGCAGTACTTC	CASSVGHNYEQYF
few	TRBV7-9	TRBJ1-2	TRBD1	TGTGCCAGCAGCTTAAGCGACAGGGCCTACACCTTC	CASSLSDRAYTF
.	TRBV5-1	TRBJ2-1	.	TGCGCCAGCAGCTTGGGGACTACGAGTTTCGATGAGCAGTTCTTC	CASSLGTTSFDEQFF
.	TRBV7-3	TRBJ2-3	.	TGTGCCAGCAGGGCGGGATTCACAGATACGCAGTATTTT	CASRAGFTDTQYF
many	TRBV15	TRBJ1-2	TRBD1	TGTGCCACCAGCAGAGGGGGACAGGGGGGATATGGCTACACCTTC	CATSRGGQGGYGYTF
few	TRBV5-6	TRBJ2-3	.	TGTGCCAGCAGCTTTCCGACTCCAACCGCTACAGATACGCAGTATTTT	CASSFPTPTATDTQYF
.	TRBV11-2	TRBJ2-7	TRBD1	TGTGCCAGCAGCCTGGACAGGGCCCCCTACGAGCAGTACTTC	CASSLDRAPYEQYF
many	TRBV28	TRBJ2-7	TRBD1	TGTGCCAGCAGTTTCCGCCCGGACAGGCCCGCCTACGAGCAGTACTTC	CASSFRPDRPAYEQYF
many	TRBV20-1	TRBJ1-2	.	TGCAGTGCTAGTTCCGGGAACTATGGCTACACCTTC	CSASSGNYGYTF
.	TRBV25-1	TRBJ1-4	.	TGTGCCAGCAGTGAATGGGGCGCAACTAATGAAAAACTGTTTTTT	CASSEWGATNEKLFF
many	TRBV12-3/TRBV12-4	TRBJ1-5	.	TGTGCCAGCAGTAACAATCAGCCCCAGCATTTT	CASSNNQPQHF
many	TRBV5-1	TRBJ1-1	.	TGCGCCAGCAGCGCTATGCCTCCTGAAGCTTTCTTT	CASSAMPPEAFF
many	TRBV30	TRBJ1-3	.	TGTGCCTGGAGTAGTGCTCTGAGCGGCTCTGGAAACACCATATATTTT	CAWSSALSGSGNTIYF
.	TRBV5-6	TRBJ2-7	TRBD1	TGTGCCAGCAGCTGGGGGGGGACAGGGCGGCAGGAGCAGTACTTC	CASSWGGTGRQEQYF
many	TRBV15	TRBJ2-2	.	TGTGCCACCAGCAGAGAGTGGGGACATACGAACACCGGGGAGCTGTTTTTT	CATSREWGHTNTGELFF
many	TRBV30	TRBJ1-5	.	TGTGCCTGGAGGCGAGGCCTGGGTAGCAATCAGCCCCAGCATTTT	CAWRRGLGSNQPQHF
many	TRBV7-3	TRBJ2-1	TRBD1	TGTGCCAGCAGCTCCGGGACAGGGAGGAACAATGAGCAGTTCTTC	CASSSGTGRNNEQFF
.	TRBV6-6	TRBJ2-1	.	TGTGCCAGCAGTTACCCCCCCAGTGAGCAGTTCTTC	CASSYPPSEQFF
many	TRBV5-6	TRBJ1-5	TRBD1	TGTGCCAGCAGCTTAGGGGGCATCGGTCAGCCCCAGCATTTT	CASSLGGIGQPQHF
few	TRBV30	TRBJ2-2	.	TGTGCCTGGAGGAAGGTGAACACCGGGGAGCTGTTTTTT	CAWRKVNTGELFF
.	TRBV29-1	TRBJ2-3	.	TGCAGCGTTTCCCAGGGCCTTTCCACAGATACGCAGTATTTT	CSVSQGLSTDTQYF